These 12 T cell receptor beta chains were all obtained from the same sample, sequenced in a study of T cells in Graves' hyperthyroidism and ophthalmopathy. There were TCR beta CDR3 regions amplified from RNA transcripts. When the TCR CDR3 underwent first-round RT-PCR, the HTBI primer set was used. A single record per CDR3 protein comes from TCRdb applying MiXCR to the multiplex PCR reads. The data hold some 510,000 distinct CDR3 sequences, with around 20% observed a single time. Material for sequencing was blood. The receptors derive from a man aged 18-30 years with Graves' hyperthyroidism.

The CDR3 loop is CASSRLQTGPLEETQYF. The CDR3 DNA is TGCGCCAGCAGCCGACTGCAGACAGGGCCCTTAGAGGAGACCCAGTACTTC. The chain combines TRBV5-1 with TRBJ2-5; 7 nucleotides agree with TRBD1. Germline V gene sequence: CDR1 SGHRS, CDR2 YFSETQ. V gave up 4 bases and J gave up 5 bases; unmatched junction bases: 17. The CDR3 sequence is 17 residues long. The full variable domain, completed using reference TRBV5-1 and TRBJ2-5, is KAGVTQTPRYLIKTRGQQVTLSCSPISGHRSVSWYQQTPGQGLQFLFEYFSETQRNKGNFPGRFSGRQFSNSRSEMNVSTLELGDSALYLCASSRLQTGPLEETQYFGPGTRLLVL.

In DNA, the CDR3 is TGTGCCAGCAGTTACTTGGACGGTAGCTCTGGAAACACCATATATTTT. Amino acid sequence: CASSYLDGSSGNTIYF. The chain has TRBV6-5 and TRBJ1-3; D remains ambiguous. The CDR3 sequence is 16 residues long. Germline assignment: CDR1 MNHEY and CDR2 SVGAGI. The V end lost 1 base, the J end lost 0 bases, and 10 bases lay between the germline ends.

This clonotype was counted many times. The chain uses TRBV5-1 and TRBJ1-1, with D uncertain. Trimming pared 0 bases from V and 0 bases from J, leaving 9 bases between. Germline loops: CDR1 SGHRS, CDR2 YFSETQ. The CDR3 spans 15 residues. CDR3 DNA sequence: TGCGCCAGCAGCTTGGAAGGTAGTCTGAACACTGAAGCTTTCTTT. Encoded protein: CASSLEGSLNTEAFF.

The genes are TRBV28 and TRBJ2-7, with 9 bases fitting TRBD1. Germline loops: CDR1 MDHEN, CDR2 SYDVKM. J was trimmed by 6 bases and V by 5 bases; bases with no gene match: 17. The CDR3 sequence is 17 residues long. The CDR3 DNA reads TGTGCCAGCAGTCCTGACCGGGACAGGGCTTACCTTCTCGAGCAGTACTTC. Translated: CASSPDRDRAYLLEQYF.

Points on this clonotype: Compared with germline, one end of the junction differs, possibly owing to a read error. The V gene is TRBV2, the J gene TRBJ1-2; D is ambiguous. CDR1 is SNHLY and CDR2 is FYNNEI in the germline V gene. CDR3 length equals 11 residues. CDR3 sequence (DNA): TGTGCCATCAGTGAATACTATGGCTACACCTTC. This sequence encodes CAISEYYGYTF.

The sample holds many counts of this clonotype. J is TRBJ2-5 and V is TRBV3-1; no firm D call. Between the trimmed V and J ends, which lost 0 bases and 2 bases, there was a span of 10 bases. CDR3 length equals 15 residues. The V gene's germline CDR1 is LGHDT and CDR2 YNNKEL (reference sequence). CDR3: CASSQDRITQETQYF. The DNA of the CDR3 is TGTGCCAGCAGCCAAGACCGCATCACACAAGAGACCCAGTACTTC.

This clonotype appeared many times. V usage is TRBV19 and J usage is TRBJ1-5, with 11 positions matching TRBD1. Germline V CDR1 and CDR2: LNHDA, SQIVND (reference sequence). The CDR3 runs to 18 residues. V lost 0 bases, J lost 2 bases, and 6 bases stayed unmatched. CDR3 amino acids: CASSIDRDRGIGNQPQHF. The CDR3 nucleotides read TGTGCCAGTAGTATAGATCGGGACAGGGGGATTGGCAATCAGCCCCAGCATTTT.

V usage is TRBV4-1 and J usage is TRBJ2-7, with D unclear. CDR1 and CDR2 (germline): MGHRA, YSYEKL. With 0 bases removed from V and 0 bases from J, the gap between germline ends came to 15 bases. The CDR3 consists of 17 residues. Here the CDR3 reads CASSQEGLRRSSYEQYF. The DNA for the CDR3 is TGCGCCAGCAGCCAAGAAGGTCTGCGGCGGAGCTCCTACGAGCAGTACTTC.

The chain joins TRBV12-5 to TRBJ2-7; D remains unclear. This CDR3 is built from 11 residues. The ends were cut back, 5 bases at V and 9 bases at J, with 11 bases in the middle. Germline V gene sequence: CDR1 LGHNT, CDR2 FRNRAP. For the CDR3, the DNA is TGTGCTAGTGGTCCACCCTGGGGGCAGTACTTC. Translated: CASGPPWGQYF.

In this sample, this clonotype turned up many times. The chain is built from TRBV9 and TRBJ1-1; no definite D call. The V gene's germline CDR1 is SGDLS and CDR2 YYNGEE. Trimming pared 4 bases from V and 1 base from J, leaving 11 bases between. CDR3 length: 14 residues. CDR3 residues: CASSPRPGNTEAFF. The CDR3 nucleotides read TGTGCCAGCAGCCCACGGCCCGGGAACACTGAAGCTTTCTTT.

This clonotype occurred many times. J is TRBJ2-7 and V is TRBV6-1; maybe TRBD2 (6 bases). This CDR3 spans 14 amino acids. Trimming pared 0 bases from V and 9 bases from J, leaving 15 bases between. Germline assignment: CDR1 MNHNS and CDR2 SASEGT. DNA for the CDR3: TGTGCCAGCAGTGAAGCGGAGGGACCCCACGGGCAGTACTTC. Amino acid sequence: CASSEAEGPHGQYF.

The table lists this clonotype with a few counts. DNA of the CDR3: TGCGCCAGCAGCCAGGGACAGGGGAACACCGGGGAGCTGTTTTTT. This translates into CASSQGQGNTGELFF. This chain uses TRBV4-1 with TRBJ2-2; 9 nucleotides match TRBD1. The CDR3 covers 15 residues. Germline assignment: CDR1 MGHRA and CDR2 YSYEKL. J gave up 1 base and V 3 bases, and 0 bases lay outside the gene matches.